These T cell receptor beta chains were read from a single sample in a study of T cell repertoires in cytomegalovirus infection. One entry per CDR3 protein results from TCRdb running MiXCR on the reads. The sample holds 200,000 to 250,000 distinct CDR3 sequences, approximately 24% seen once. The specimen was CD8+ T cells from PBMCs. The receptors stem from a human donor in good health (CMV status not recorded). Some clones in this sample may be carry-over from other donors' samples. CDR3s include the opening cysteine and the closing phenylalanine or tryptophan. The D gene is left open where the match is weak. Where a row states a size, it is once, few, many or the class of an expanded clone; other rows omit it.

TRBD1 | TRBJ2-3 | many | TRBV7-8 | CASSDEGARTGRDTQYF | TGTGCCAGCAGCGACGAGGGGGCCCGGACAGGGCGTGATACGCAGTATTTT
. | TRBJ2-2 | . | TRBV13 | CASSFGVNTGELFF | TGTGCCAGCAGCTTCGGAGTTAACACCGGGGAGCTGTTTTTT
TRBD2 | TRBJ2-3 | . | TRBV5-1 | CASSPSGTAGGPTDTQYF | TGCGCCAGCAGCCCCAGTGGAACAGCGGGGGGCCCCACAGATACGCAGTATTTT
. | TRBJ1-2 | many | TRBV7-2 | CASSLVGSAYGYTF | TGTGCCAGCAGCTTAGTTGGCAGCGCCTATGGCTACACCTTC
. | TRBJ2-7 | . | TRBV4-1 | CASSQGRRASSYEQYF | TGTGCCAGCAGCCAAGGTCGGAGGGCCAGCTCCTACGAGCAGTACTTC
. | TRBJ2-4 | few | TRBV6-2/TRBV6-3 | CANQQNLAKNIQYF | TGTGCCAACCAGCAGAATCTAGCCAAAAACATTCAGTACTTC
TRBD2 | TRBJ2-1 | . | TRBV2 | CASSENPSGSRDNEQFF | TGTGCCAGCAGTGAAAACCCTAGCGGATCTAGAGACAATGAGCAGTTCTTC
. | TRBJ2-2 | . | TRBV20-1 | CSARPRPGAGELFF | TGCAGTGCTAGACCTCGGCCGGGGGCCGGGGAGCTGTTTTTT
TRBD1 | TRBJ1-4 | many | TRBV15 | CATSAGTGEEKLFF | TGTGCCACCAGCGCCGGGACAGGGGAGGAAAAACTGTTTTTT
. | TRBJ2-7 | many | TRBV19 | CASSPTPYYEQYF | TGTGCCAGCTCTCCGACACCTTACTACGAGCAGTACTTC
TRBD1 | TRBJ1-1 | few | TRBV9 | CASSAGTGGFEAFF | TGTGCCAGCAGCGCCGGGACAGGGGGCTTTGAAGCTTTCTTT
. | TRBJ2-1 | many | TRBV7-2 | CASSSSVGTYEQFF | TGTGCCAGCAGCTCGTCTGTGGGTACATATGAGCAGTTCTTC
. | TRBJ1-1 | . | TRBV12-5 | CASGFSRTGPNTEAFF | TGTGCTAGTGGTTTTTCTCGTACGGGACCAAACACTGAAGCTTTCTTT
. | TRBJ1-2 | many | TRBV7-8 | CASSSMTGLIRGYTF | TGTGCCAGCAGCTCAATGACAGGACTAATTAGAGGCTACACCTTC
TRBD1 | TRBJ1-1 | few | TRBV19 | CASSILWTGLNTEAFF | TGTGCCAGTAGTATACTGTGGACAGGATTGAACACTGAAGCTTTCTTT
. | TRBJ2-3 | few | TRBV29-1 | CSVPGPTDTQYF | TGCAGCGTTCCAGGCCCCACAGATACGCAGTATTTT
. | TRBJ2-3 | many | TRBV7-8 | CASSLEGIGDTDTQYF | TGTGCCAGCAGCTTAGAAGGGATAGGCGACACAGATACGCAGTATTTT
TRBD1 | TRBJ1-5 | . | TRBV7-8 | CASSDRQGDQPQHF | TGTGCCAGCAGCGACCGACAGGGTGATCAGCCCCAGCATTTT
TRBD1 | TRBJ2-3 | many | TRBV7-2 | CASSLRQGRTDTQYF | TGTGCCAGCAGCCTACGACAGGGGCGCACAGATACGCAGTATTTT
. | TRBJ1-5 | . | TRBV15 | CATSEGGWDSNQPQHF | TGTGCCACCAGCGAAGGGGGATGGGACAGCAATCAGCCCCAGCATTTT
. | TRBJ1-5 | . | TRBV28 | CASGRPGQPQHF | TGTGCCAGCGGACGTCCCGGGCAGCCCCAGCATTTT
. | TRBJ2-3 | many | TRBV7-9 | CASSLPDRSTDTQYF | TGTGCCAGCAGCTTACCGGACAGAAGCACAGATACGCAGTATTTT
TRBD2 | TRBJ2-7 | few | TRBV14 | CASSPLGGAYEQYF | TGTGCCAGCAGCCCCTTGGGGGGGGCCTACGAGCAGTACTTC
. | TRBJ2-7 | many | TRBV6-2/TRBV6-3 | CASSYTYEQYF | TGTGCCAGCAGTTACACCTACGAGCAGTACTTC
. | TRBJ1-1 | . | TRBV28 | CASSLGTLEAFF | TGTGCCAGCAGCCTGGGGACTCTCGAAGCTTTCTTT
. | TRBJ2-3 | . | TRBV28 | CAIRGVSTDTQYF | TGTGCCATAAGGGGGGTCAGCACAGATACGCAGTATTTT
. | TRBJ1-1 | many | TRBV2 | CARGDGSEAFF | TGTGCCAGGGGGGACGGGTCTGAAGCTTTCTTT
. | TRBJ1-2 | . | TRBV23-1 | CASRRQAPRANYGYTF | TGCGCCAGCAGGAGACAGGCGCCTCGAGCTAACTATGGCTACACCTTC
. | TRBJ2-3 | many | TRBV28 | CASSPLGDGPLTDTQYF | TGTGCCAGCAGCCCCCTTGGGGACGGTCCCCTCACAGATACGCAGTATTTT
. | TRBJ1-1 | . | TRBV7-9 | CASSLYNTEAFF | TGTGCCAGCAGCTTATACAACACTGAAGCTTTCTTT
TRBD2 | TRBJ2-7 | . | TRBV15 | CATSRGASGGSYEQYF | TGTGCCACCAGCAGAGGGGCTAGCGGGGGTTCTTACGAGCAGTACTTC
TRBD2 | TRBJ2-7 | many | TRBV28 | CATTTGGLSYEQYF | TGTGCCACCACGACGGGGGGACTCTCCTACGAGCAGTACTTC
. | TRBJ2-2 | . | TRBV12-3/TRBV12-4 | CASSFAPGVETGELFF | TGTGCCAGCAGTTTTGCTCCGGGAGTTGAGACCGGGGAGCTGTTTTTT
. | TRBJ1-3 | few | TRBV2 | CASRATEGVYGNTIYF | TGTGCCAGCAGAGCTACGGAGGGAGTCTACGGAAACACCATATATTTT
. | TRBJ1-2 | . | TRBV29-1 | CSVEPRGGYTF | TGCAGCGTGGAACCCAGGGGCGGCTACACCTTC
. | TRBJ2-3 | . | TRBV12-5 | CASGLGGYAGDTQYF | TGTGCTAGTGGTTTGGGGGGCTACGCCGGAGATACGCAGTATTTT
TRBD2 | TRBJ2-1 | many | TRBV12-3/TRBV12-4 | CASTHSSGGLYNEQFF | TGTGCCAGCACCCATTCAAGCGGGGGGCTGTACAATGAGCAGTTCTTC
. | TRBJ2-2 | . | TRBV9 | CASSVFGGHTSPGELFF | TGTGCCAGCAGCGTTTTCGGGGGCCACACCTCACCCGGGGAGCTGTTTTTT
TRBD1 | TRBJ1-1 | few | TRBV3-1 | CASSLLVRGDTEAFF | TGTGCCAGCAGCCTTCTGGTCAGGGGGGACACTGAAGCTTTCTTT
. | TRBJ1-5 | many | TRBV28 | CASSFYPSNQPQHF | TGTGCCAGCAGTTTTTACCCGAGCAATCAGCCCCAGCATTTT
TRBD1 | TRBJ2-3 | . | TRBV20-1 | CSARPQAGGGTDTQYF | TGCAGTGCTAGGCCACAGGCAGGGGGTGGAACAGATACGCAGTATTTT
. | TRBJ2-7 | . | TRBV7-9 | CASSLAWSAEQYF | TGTGCCAGCAGCTTAGCCTGGTCAGCCGAGCAGTACTTC
. | TRBJ2-2 | once | TRBV4-1 | CASSQQFSSGELFF | TGCGCCAGCAGCCAACAATTCAGCTCCGGGGAGCTGTTTTTT
. | TRBJ2-2 | . | TRBV11-1 | CASSLLTNTGELFF | TGTGCCAGCAGCTTGCTAACGAACACCGGGGAGCTGTTTTTT
. | TRBJ2-2 | . | TRBV13 | CASSLNSANTGELFF | TGTGCCAGCAGCTTGAACAGCGCGAACACCGGGGAGCTGTTTTTT
. | TRBJ2-5 | few | TRBV28 | CASTPPETETQYF | TGTGCCAGCACCCCCCCGGAGACGGAGACCCAGTACTTC
. | TRBJ2-1 | once | TRBV9 | CASSTWGGAGNEQFF | TGTGCCAGCTCCACCTGGGGGGGCGCGGGCAATGAGCAGTTCTTC
TRBD2 | TRBJ2-3 | few | TRBV19 | CASSLAGRSTDTQYF | TGTGCCAGTAGTCTAGCGGGGCGCAGCACAGATACGCAGTATTTT
TRBD1 | TRBJ1-4 | many | TRBV7-9 | CASRPTGGNEKLFF | TGTGCCAGCAGGCCGACAGGGGGGAATGAAAAACTGTTTTTT
TRBD1 | TRBJ1-1 | few | TRBV7-6 | CASSRGAGGYEAFF | TGTGCCAGCAGCCGCGGTGCAGGGGGCTATGAAGCTTTCTTT
. | TRBJ1-5 | . | TRBV5-1 | CASSLVPEQPQHF | TGCGCCAGCAGCTTGGTACCCGAGCAGCCCCAGCATTTT
. | TRBJ2-1 | . | TRBV6-6 | CASSYPGRYNEQFF | TGTGCCAGCAGTTATCCAGGACGTTACAATGAGCAGTTCTTC
. | TRBJ2-5 | many | TRBV12-3/TRBV12-4 | CASAGYGETQYF | TGTGCCAGCGCGGGTTATGGAGAGACCCAGTACTTC
TRBD2 | TRBJ2-1 | few | TRBV29-1 | CSVDERGSYNEQFF | TGCAGCGTTGATGAGCGGGGGTCCTACAATGAGCAGTTCTTC